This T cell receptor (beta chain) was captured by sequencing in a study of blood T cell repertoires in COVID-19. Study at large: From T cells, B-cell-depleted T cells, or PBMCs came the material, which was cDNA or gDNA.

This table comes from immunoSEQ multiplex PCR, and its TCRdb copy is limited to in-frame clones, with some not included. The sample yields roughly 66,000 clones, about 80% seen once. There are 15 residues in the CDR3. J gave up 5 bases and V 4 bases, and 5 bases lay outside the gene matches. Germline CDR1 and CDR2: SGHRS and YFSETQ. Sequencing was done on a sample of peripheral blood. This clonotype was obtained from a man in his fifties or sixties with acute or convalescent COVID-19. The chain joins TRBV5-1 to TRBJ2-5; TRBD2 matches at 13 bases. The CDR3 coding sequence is TGCGCCAGCAGCCTGGGACTAGCGGGGTATGAGACCCAGTACTTC. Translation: CASSLGLAGYETQYF.